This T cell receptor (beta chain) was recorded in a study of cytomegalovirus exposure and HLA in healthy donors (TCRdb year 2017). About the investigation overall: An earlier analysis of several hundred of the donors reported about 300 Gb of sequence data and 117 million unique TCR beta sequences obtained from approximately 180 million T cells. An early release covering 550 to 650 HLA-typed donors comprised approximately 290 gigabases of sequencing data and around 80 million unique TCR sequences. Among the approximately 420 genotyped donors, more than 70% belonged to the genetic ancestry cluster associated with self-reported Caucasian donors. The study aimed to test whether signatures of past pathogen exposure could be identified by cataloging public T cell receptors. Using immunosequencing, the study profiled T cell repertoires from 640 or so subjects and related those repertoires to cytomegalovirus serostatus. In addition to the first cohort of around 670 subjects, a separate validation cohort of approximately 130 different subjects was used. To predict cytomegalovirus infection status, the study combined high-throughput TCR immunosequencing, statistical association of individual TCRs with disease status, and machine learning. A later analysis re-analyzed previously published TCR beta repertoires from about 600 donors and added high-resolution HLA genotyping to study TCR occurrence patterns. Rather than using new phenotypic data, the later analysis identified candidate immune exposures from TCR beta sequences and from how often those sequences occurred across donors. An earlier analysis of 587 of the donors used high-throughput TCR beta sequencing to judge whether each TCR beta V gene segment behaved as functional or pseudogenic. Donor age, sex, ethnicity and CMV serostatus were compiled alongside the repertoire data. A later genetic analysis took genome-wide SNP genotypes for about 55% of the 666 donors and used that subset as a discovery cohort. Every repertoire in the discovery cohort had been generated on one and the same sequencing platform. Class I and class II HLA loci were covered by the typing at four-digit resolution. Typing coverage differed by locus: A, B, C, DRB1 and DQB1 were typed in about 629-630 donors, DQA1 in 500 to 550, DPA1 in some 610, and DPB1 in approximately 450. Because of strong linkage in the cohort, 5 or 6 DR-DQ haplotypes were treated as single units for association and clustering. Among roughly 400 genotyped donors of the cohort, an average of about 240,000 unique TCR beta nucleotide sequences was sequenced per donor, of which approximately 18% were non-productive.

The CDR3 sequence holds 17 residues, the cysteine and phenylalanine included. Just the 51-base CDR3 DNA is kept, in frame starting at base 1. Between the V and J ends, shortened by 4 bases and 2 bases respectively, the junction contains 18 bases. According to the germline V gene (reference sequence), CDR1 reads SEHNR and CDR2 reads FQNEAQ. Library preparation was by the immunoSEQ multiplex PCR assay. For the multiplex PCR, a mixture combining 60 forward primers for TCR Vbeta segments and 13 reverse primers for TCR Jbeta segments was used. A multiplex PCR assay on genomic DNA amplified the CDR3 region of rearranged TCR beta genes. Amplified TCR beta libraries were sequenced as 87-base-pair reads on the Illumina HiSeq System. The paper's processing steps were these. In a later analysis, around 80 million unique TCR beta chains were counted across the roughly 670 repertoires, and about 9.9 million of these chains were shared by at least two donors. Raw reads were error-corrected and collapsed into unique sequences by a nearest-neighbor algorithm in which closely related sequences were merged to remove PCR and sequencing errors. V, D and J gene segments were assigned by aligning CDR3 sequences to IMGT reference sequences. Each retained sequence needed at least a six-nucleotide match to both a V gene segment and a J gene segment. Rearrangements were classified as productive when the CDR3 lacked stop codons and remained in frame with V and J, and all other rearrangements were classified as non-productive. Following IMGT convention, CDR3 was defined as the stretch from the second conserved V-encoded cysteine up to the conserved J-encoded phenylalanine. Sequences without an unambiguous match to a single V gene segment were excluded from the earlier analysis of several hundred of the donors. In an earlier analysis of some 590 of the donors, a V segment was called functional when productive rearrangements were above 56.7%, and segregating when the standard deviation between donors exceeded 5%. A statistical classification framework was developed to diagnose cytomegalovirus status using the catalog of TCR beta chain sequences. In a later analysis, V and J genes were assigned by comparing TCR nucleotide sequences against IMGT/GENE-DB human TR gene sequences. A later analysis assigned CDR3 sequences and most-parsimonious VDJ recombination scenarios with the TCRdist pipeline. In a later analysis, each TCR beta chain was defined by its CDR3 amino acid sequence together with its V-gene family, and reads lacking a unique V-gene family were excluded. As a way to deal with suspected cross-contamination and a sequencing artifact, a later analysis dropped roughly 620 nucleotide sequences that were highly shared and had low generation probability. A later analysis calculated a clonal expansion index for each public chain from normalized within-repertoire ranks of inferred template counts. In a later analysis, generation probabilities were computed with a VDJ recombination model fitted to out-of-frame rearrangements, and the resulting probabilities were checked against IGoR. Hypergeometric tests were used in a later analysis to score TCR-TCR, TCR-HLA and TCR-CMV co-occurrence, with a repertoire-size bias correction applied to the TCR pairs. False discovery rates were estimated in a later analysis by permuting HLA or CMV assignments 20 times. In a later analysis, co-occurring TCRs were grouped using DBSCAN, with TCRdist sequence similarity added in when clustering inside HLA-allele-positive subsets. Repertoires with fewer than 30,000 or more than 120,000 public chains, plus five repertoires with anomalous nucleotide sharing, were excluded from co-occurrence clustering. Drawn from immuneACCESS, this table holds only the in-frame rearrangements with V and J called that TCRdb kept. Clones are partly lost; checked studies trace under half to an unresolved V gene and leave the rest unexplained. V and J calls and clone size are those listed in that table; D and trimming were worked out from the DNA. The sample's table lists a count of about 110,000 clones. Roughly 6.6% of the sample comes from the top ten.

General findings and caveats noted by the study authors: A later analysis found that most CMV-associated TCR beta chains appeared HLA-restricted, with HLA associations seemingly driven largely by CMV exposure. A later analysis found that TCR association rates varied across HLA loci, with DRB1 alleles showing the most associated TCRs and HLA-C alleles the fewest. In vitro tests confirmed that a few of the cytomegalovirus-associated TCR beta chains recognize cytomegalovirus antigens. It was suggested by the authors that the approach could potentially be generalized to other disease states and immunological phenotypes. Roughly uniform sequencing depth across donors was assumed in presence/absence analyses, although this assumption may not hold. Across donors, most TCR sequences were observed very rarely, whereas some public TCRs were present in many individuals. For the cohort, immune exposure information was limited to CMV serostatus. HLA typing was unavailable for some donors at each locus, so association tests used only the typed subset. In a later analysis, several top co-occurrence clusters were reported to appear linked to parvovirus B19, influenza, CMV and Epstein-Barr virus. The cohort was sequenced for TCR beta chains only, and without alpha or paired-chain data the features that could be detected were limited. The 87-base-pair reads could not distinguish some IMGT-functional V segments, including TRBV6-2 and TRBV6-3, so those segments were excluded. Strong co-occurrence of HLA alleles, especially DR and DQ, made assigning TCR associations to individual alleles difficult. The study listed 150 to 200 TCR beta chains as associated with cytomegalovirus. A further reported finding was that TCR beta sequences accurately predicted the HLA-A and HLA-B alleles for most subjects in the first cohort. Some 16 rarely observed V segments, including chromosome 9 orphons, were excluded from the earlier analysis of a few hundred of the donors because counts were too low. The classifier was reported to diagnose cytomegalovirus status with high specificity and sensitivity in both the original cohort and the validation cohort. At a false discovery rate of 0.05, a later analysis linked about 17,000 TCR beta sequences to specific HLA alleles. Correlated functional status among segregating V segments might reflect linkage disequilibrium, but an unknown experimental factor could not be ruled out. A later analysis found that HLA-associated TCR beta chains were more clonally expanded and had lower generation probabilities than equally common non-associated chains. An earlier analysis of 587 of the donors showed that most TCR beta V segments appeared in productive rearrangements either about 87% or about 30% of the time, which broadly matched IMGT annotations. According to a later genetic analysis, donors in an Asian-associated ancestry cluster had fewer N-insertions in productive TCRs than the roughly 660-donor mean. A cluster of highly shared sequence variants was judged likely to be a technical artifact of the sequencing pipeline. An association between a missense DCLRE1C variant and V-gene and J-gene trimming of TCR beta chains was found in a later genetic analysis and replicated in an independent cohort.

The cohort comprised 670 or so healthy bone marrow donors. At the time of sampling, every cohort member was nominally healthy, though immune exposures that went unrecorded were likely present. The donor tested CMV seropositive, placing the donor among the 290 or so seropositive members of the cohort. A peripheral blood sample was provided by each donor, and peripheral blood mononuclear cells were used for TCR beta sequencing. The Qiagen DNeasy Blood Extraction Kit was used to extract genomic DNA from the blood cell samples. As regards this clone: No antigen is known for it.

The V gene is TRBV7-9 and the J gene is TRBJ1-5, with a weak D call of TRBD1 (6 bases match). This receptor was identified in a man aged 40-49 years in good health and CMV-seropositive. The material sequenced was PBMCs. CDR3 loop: CASSSYYRELGNQPQHF. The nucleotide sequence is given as TGTGCCAGCAGCTCCTATTACAGGGAGTTAGGCAATCAGCCCCAGCATTTT.